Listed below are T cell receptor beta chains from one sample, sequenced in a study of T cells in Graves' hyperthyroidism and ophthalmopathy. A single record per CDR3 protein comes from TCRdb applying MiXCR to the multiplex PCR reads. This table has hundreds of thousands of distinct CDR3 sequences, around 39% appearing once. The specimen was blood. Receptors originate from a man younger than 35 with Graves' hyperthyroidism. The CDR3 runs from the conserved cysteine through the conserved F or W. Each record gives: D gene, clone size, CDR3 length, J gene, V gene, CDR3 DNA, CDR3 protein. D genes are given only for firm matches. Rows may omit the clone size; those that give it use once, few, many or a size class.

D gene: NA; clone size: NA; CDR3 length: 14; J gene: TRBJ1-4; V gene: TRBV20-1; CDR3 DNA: TGCAGTGCTAGTGGGGGGGTTCCGGGTGAAAAACTGTTTTTT; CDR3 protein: CSASGGVPGEKLFF
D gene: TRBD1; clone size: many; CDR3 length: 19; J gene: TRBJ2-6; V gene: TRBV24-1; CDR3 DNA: TGTGCCACCAGTGATTCTGGGGGACAGGCCTTCTCTGGGGCCAACGTCCTGACTTTC; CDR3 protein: CATSDSGGQAFSGANVLTF
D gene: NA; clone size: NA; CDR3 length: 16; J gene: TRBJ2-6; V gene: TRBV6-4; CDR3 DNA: TGTGCCAGCAGTGAGACAGGTCCCTCTGGGGCCAACGTCCTGACTTTC; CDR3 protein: CASSETGPSGANVLTF
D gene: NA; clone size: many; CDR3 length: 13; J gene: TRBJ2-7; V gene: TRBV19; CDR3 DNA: TGTGCCAGTAGTATAGGTAGAGGATACGAGCAGTACTTC; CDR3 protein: CASSIGRGYEQYF
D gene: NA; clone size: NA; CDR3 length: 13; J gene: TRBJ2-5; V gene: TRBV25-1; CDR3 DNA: TGTGCCAGTAAGGGCAGCCAAGATCGGACCCAGTACTTC; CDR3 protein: CASKGSQDRTQYF
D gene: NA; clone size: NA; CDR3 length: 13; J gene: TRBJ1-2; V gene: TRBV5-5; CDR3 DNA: TGTGCCAGCAGTTATCAGGGCGTAGGCGGCTACACCTTC; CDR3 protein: CASSYQGVGGYTF
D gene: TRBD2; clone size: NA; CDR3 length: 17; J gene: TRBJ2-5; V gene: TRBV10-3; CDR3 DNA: TGTGCCAGCAGTTACCGGGGACTAGCGGGTAGTAAAGAGACCCAGTACTTC; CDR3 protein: CASSYRGLAGSKETQYF
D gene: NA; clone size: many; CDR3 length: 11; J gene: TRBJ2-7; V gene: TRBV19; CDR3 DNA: TGTGCCAGTAGTATTGGTTACGGGCAGTACTTC; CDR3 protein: CASSIGYGQYF
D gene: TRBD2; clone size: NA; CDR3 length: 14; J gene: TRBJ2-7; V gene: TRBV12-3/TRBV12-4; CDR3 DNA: TGTGCCAGCGGGGGGACTAGCGGGAGCATGGGGCAGTACTTC; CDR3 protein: CASGGTSGSMGQYF
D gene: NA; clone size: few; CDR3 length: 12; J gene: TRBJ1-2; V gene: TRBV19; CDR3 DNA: TGTGCCAGTAGTCCTCAGGGAGTGGACTACACCTTC; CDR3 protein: CASSPQGVDYTF
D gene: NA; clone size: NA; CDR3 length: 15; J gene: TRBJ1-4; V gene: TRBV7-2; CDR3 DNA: TGTGCCAGCAGCTTAGGTCGGGCCGACAATGAAAAACTGTTTTTT; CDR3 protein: CASSLGRADNEKLFF
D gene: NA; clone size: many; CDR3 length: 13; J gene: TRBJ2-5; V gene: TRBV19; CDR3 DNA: TGTGCCAGTAGTGTGACTAGATGGGAGACCCAGTACTTC; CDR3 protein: CASSVTRWETQYF
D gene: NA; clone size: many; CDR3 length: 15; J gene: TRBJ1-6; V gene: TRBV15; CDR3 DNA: TGTGCCACCAGCAGAAAGGGACCGACGAGCTCACCCCTCCACTTT; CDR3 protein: CATSRKGPTSSPLHF
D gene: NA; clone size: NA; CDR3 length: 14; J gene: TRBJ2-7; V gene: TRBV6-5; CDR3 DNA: TGTGCCAGCAGACGCGGATCGCGCTCCTACGAGCAGTACTTC; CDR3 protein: CASRRGSRSYEQYF
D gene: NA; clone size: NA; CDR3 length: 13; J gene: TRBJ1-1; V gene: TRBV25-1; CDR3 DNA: TGTGCCAGCAGCAGGGAGGCGAACACTGAAGCTTTCTTT; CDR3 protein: CASSREANTEAFF
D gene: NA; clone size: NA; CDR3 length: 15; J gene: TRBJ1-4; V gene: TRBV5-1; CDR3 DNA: TGCGCCAGCAGCCCGGGGGAGGCGACTAATGAAAAACTGTTTTTT; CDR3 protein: CASSPGEATNEKLFF
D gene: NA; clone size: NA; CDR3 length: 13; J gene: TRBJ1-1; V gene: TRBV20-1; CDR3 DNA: TGCAGTGCTAGCGATAGACAGATCCCTGAAGCTTTCTTT; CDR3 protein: CSASDRQIPEAFF
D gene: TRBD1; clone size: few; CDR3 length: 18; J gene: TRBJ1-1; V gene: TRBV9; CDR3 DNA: TGTGCCAGCAGCGACTCAACCGCCGGAGGGACAGCGAACACTGAAGCTTTCTTT; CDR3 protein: CASSDSTAGGTANTEAFF
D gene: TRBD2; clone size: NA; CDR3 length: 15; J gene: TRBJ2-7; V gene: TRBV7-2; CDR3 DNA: TGTGCCAGCAGCTTCTCTAGCGGGGCGTCTTACGAGCAGTACTTC; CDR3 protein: CASSFSSGASYEQYF
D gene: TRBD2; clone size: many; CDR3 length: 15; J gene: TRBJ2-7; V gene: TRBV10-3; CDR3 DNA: TGTGCCATCAGTGAGGCGACTAGCGGCACCTACGAGCAGTACTTC; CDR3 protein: CAISEATSGTYEQYF
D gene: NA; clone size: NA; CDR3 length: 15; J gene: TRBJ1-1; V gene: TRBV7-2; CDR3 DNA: TGTGCCAGCAGCCTGATTCGGGGGGGCGCGGATGAAGCTTTCTTT; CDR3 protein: CASSLIRGGADEAFF
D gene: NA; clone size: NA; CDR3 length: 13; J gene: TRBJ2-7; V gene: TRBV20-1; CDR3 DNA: TGCAGTGCTAGAGATCTGTTTTCTGACGAGCAGTACTTC; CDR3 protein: CSARDLFSDEQYF
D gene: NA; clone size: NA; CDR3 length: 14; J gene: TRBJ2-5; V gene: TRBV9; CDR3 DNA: TGTGCCAGCAGTTACGAGGACTTCCAAGAGACCCAGTACTTC; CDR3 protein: CASSYEDFQETQYF
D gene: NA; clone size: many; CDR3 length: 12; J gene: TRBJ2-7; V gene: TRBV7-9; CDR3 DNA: TGTGCCAGCAGCGGTCCTTTCTACGAGCAGTACTTC; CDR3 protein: CASSGPFYEQYF
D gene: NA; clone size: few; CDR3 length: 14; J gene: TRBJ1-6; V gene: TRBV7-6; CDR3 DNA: TGTGCCAGCAGCTTATCCGGGGAAAATTCACCCCTCCACTTT; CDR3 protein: CASSLSGENSPLHF
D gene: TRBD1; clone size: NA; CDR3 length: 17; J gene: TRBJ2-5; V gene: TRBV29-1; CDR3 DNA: TGCAGCGCCGGAGGGGGCACGGGGACAGGGGATGGGGAGACCCAGTACTTC; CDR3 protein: CSAGGGTGTGDGETQYF
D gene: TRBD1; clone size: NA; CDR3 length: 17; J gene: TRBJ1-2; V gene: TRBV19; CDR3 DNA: TGTGCCAGTAGCCGCACCTGGACAGGGGATCATGGCTATGGCTACACCTTC; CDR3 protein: CASSRTWTGDHGYGYTF
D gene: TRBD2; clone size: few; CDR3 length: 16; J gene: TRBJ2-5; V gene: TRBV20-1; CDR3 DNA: TGCAGTGCTCAACCTATCACTAGCGGGGGGAGAGAGACCCAGTACTTC; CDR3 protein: CSAQPITSGGRETQYF
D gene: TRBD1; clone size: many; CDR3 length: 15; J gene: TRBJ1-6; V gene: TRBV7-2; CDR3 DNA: TGTGCCAGCAGCTTGCCGGGACAGGATAATTCACCCCTCCACTTT; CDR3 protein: CASSLPGQDNSPLHF
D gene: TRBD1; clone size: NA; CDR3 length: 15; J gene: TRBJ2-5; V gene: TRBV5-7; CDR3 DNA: TGTGCCAGCAGGGGTACGACAGGGCACGGAGAGACCCAGTACTTC; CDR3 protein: CASRGTTGHGETQYF
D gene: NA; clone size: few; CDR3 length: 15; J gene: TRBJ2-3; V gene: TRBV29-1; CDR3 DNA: TGCAGCGTTGTGTCTGTGGAGGCTAGCACAGATACGCAGTATTTT; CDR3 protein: CSVVSVEASTDTQYF
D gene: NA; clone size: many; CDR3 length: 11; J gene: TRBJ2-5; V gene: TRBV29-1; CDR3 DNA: TGCAGCGTTGACGGGTGGGAGACCCAGTACTTC; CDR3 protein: CSVDGWETQYF
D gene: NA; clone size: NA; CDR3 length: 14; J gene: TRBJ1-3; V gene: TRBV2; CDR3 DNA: TGTGCCAGCAGTCGTACAGGGTCTGGAAACACCACATATTTT; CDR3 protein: CASSRTGSGNTTYF
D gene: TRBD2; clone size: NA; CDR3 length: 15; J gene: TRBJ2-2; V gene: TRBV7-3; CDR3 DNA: TGTGCCAGCAGCCCACTAGCGGGGGCGGCCGGGGAGCTGTTTTTT; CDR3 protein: CASSPLAGAAGELFF
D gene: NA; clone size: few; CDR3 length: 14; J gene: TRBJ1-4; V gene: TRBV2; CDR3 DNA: TGTGCCAGCAAAGGACTGATCGTCAATGGAAAACTGTTTTTT; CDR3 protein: CASKGLIVNGKLFF
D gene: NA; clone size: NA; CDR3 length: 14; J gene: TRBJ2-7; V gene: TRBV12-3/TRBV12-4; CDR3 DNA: TGTGCCAGCAGTCCCCGGGGCGCCAGCCACGAGCAGTACTTC; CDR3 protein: CASSPRGASHEQYF
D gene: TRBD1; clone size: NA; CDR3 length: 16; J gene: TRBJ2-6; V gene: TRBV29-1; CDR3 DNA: TGCAGCGTCCGCGGACAGGGGCGAACTGGGGCCAACGTCCTGACTTTC; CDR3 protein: CSVRGQGRTGANVLTF
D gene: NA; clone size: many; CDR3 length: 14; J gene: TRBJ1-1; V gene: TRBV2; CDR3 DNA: TGTGCCAGTCAATCGGACGCATTTGTGACTGAAGCTTTCTTT; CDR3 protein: CASQSDAFVTEAFF
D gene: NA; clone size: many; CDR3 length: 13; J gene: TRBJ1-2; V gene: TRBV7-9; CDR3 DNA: TGTGCCAGCGCTCCGGGAGGGGTCTATGGCTACACCTTC; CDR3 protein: CASAPGGVYGYTF
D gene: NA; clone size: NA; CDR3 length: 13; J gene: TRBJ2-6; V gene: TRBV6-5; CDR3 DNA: TGTGCCATTGTACTGGGGGGGGCCAACGTCCTGACTTTC; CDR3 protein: CAIVLGGANVLTF
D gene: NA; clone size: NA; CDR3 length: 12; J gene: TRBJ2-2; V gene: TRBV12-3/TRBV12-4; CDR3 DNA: TGTGCCAGCAATGGGAACACCGGGGAGCTGTTTTTT; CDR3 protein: CASNGNTGELFF
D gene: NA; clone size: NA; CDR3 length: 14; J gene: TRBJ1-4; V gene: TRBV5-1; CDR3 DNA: TGCGCCAGCAGCTTTGGGAGAACTAATGAAAAACTGTTTTTT; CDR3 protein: CASSFGRTNEKLFF
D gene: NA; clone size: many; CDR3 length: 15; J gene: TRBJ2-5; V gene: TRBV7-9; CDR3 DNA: TGTGCCAGCAGGCGATCGGGACTCATACAAGAGACCCAGTACTTC; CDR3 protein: CASRRSGLIQETQYF